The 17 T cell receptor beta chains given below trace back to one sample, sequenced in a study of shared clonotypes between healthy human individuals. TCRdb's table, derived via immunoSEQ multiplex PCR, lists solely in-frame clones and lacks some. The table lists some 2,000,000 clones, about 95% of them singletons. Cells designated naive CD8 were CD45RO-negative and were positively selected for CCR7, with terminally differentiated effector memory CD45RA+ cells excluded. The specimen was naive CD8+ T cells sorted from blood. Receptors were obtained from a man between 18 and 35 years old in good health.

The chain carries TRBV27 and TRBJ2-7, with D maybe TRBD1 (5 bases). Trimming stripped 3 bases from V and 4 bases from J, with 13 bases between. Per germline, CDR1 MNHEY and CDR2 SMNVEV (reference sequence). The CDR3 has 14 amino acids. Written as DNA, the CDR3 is TGTGCCAGCAGTTTTGAAATAGGGGCATACGAGCAGTACTTC. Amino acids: CASSFEIGAYEQYF.

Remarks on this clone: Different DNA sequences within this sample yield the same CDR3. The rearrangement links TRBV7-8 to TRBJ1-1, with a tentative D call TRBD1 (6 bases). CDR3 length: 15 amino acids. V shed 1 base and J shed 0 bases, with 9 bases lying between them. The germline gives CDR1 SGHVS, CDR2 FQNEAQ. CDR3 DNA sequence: TGTGCCAGCAGCTTAGTGGGGGGGCTGAACACTGAAGCTTTCTTT. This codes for CASSLVGGLNTEAFF.

The CDR3 sequence is CASSSSVVPGRSEETQYF. The DNA for the CDR3 is TGTGCCAGCAGCTCGAGTGTGGTACCGGGCCGCAGTGAAGAGACCCAGTACTTC. The chain is built from TRBV7-9 and TRBJ2-5; D is undetermined. CDR3 length equals 18 residues. Per germline, CDR1 SEHNR and CDR2 FQNEAQ (reference sequence). Trimming shortened V by 4 bases and J by 3 bases, and 24 bases separated the two germline ends.

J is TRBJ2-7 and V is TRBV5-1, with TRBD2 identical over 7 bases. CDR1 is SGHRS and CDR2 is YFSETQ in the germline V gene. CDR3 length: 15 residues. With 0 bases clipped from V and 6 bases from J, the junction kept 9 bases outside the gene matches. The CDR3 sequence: CASSLGQAGPGEQYF. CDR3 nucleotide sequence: TGCGCCAGCAGCTTGGGGCAAGCGGGACCGGGCGAGCAGTACTTC. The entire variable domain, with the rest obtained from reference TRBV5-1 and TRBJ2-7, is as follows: KAGVTQTPRYLIKTRGQQVTLSCSPISGHRSVSWYQQTPGQGLQFLFEYFSETQRNKGNFPGRFSGRQFSNSRSEMNVSTLELGDSALYLCASSLGQAGPGEQYFGPGTRLTVT.

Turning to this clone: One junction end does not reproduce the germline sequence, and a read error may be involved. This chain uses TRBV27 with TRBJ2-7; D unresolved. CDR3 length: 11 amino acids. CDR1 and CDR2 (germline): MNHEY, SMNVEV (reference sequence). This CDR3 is CASSPGWTLVF. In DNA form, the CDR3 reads TGTGCCAGCAGTCCGGGTTGGACCCTAGTGTTC.

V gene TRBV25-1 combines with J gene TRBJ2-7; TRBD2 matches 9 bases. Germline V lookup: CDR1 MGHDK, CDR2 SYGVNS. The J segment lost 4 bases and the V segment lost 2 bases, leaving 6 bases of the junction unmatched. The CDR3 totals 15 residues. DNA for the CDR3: TGTGCCAGCAGTGAACAAGCTAGCGGGATGTACGAGCAGTACTTC. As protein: CASSEQASGMYEQYF.

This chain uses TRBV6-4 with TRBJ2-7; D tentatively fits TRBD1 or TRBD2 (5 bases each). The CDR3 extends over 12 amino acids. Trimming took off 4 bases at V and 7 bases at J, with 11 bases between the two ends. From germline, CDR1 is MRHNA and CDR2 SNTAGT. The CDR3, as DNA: TGTGCCAGCAGTGGGGGCACGGGGGAGCAGTACTTC. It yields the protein CASSGGTGEQYF.

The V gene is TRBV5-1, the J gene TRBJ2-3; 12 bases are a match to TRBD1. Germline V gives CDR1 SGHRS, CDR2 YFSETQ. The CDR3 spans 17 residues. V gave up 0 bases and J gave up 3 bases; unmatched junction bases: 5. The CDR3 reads CASSLAGQGAVTDTQYF. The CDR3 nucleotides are TGCGCCAGCAGCTTGGCGGGACAGGGGGCTGTAACAGATACGCAGTATTTT.

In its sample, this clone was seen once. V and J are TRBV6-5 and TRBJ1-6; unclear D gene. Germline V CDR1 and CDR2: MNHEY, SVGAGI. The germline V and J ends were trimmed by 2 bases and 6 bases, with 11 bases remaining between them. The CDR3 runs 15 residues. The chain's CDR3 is CASSYQIGGNSPLHF. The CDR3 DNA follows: TGTGCCAGCAGTTACCAGATAGGAGGTAATTCACCCCTCCACTTT.

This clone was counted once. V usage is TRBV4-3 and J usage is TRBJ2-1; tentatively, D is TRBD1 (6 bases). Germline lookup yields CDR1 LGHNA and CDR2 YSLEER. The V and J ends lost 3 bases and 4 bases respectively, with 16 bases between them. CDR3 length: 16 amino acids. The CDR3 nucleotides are TGCGCCAGCAGCCAGACAGGTGCTACTTTTTACAATGAGCAGTTCTTC. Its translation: CASSQTGATFYNEQFF.

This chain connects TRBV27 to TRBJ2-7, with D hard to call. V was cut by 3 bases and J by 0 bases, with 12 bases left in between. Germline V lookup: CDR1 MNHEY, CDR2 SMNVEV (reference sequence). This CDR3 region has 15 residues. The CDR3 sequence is CASSFGSGLSYEQYF. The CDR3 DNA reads TGTGCCAGCAGTTTTGGTTCGGGCCTCTCCTACGAGCAGTACTTC.

CDR3 DNA: TGCGCCAGCAGCTTGGTAATAGCGGGAGGGCCTGCGGCAGATACGCAGTATTTT. It specifies CASSLVIAGGPAADTQYF. The chain recombines TRBV5-1 with TRBJ2-3, with 11 bases matching TRBD2. In germline, CDR1 is SGHRS, CDR2 YFSETQ. The V gene end was trimmed by 0 bases and the J gene end by 4 bases; junction bases not matched to a gene: 10. CDR3 length: 18 residues.

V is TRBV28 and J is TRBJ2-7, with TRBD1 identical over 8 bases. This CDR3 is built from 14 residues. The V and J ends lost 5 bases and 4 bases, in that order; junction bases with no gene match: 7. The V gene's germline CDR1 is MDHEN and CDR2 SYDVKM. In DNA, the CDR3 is TGTGCCAGCAGTCCCTGGGACAGGATGTACGAGCAGTACTTC. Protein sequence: CASSPWDRMYEQYF.

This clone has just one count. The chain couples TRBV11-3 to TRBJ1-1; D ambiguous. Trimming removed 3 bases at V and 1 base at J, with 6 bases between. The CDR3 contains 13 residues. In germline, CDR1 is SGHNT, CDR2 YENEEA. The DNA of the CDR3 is TGTGCCAGCAGCTTTGTAGAGAACACTGAAGCTTTCTTT. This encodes CASSFVENTEAFF.

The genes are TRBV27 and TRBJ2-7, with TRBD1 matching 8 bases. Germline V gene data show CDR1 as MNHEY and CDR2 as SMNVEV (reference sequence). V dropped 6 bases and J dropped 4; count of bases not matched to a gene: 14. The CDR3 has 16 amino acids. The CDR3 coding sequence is TGTGCCAGCAGCCCAATTGGGCAGGGGGCGAAATACGAGCAGTACTTC. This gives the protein CASSPIGQGAKYEQYF.

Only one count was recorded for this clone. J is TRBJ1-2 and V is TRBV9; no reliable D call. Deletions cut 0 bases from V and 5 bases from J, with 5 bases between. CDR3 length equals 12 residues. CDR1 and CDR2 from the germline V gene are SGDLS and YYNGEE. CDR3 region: CASSVDQYGYTF. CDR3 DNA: TGTGCCAGCAGCGTAGACCAGTATGGCTACACCTTC.

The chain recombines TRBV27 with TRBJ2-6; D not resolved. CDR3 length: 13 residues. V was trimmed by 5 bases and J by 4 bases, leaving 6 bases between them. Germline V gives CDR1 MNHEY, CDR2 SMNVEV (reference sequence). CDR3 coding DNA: TGTGCCAGCAGTACCCAAGGGGCCAACGTCCTGACTTTC. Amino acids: CASSTQGANVLTF.